This T cell receptor beta chain was captured by sequencing in a study of early stage breast cancer tumors. Study as a whole: Most invasive tumors, about 80% of the 16, were ER+/PR+/HER2-. General observations from the study: Blood repertoires resembled normal breast more than tumor. Unsorted bulk genomic DNA sequencing lacked pairing and functional marker data. Most shared enriched TCRB sequences were commonly generated ones.

The data were produced by immunoSEQ multiplex PCR, yet TCRdb's version contains in-frame clones alone and is incomplete. This sample has roughly 60,000 clones, with around three quarters found just once. The CDR3 has 14 amino acids. The germline V gene encodes CDR1 MGHDK and CDR2 SYGVNS. Trimming took off 5 bases at V and 5 bases at J, with 15 bases between the two ends. About this clone: Its target is not known.

This sequence originates from a person in their thirties with breast cancer. The sample was blood. This rearrangement joins TRBV25-1 to TRBJ1-2, with unresolved D. For the CDR3, the DNA is TGTGCCAGCAGTTATTATGAGGGAAGTTATGGCTACACCTTC. Its protein is CASSYYEGSYGYTF.